This T cell receptor beta chain originates from a study of identical twins. The CDR3 runs to 11 residues. Germline-derived CDR1 and CDR2 are MNHEY and SVGEGT. V was shortened by 3 bases and J by 10 bases, with 7 bases between the two germline ends. TCRdb re-called the 5' RACE reads with MiXCR, one entry per CDR3 protein. Of around 690,000 distinct CDR3 sequences listed, around 20% are singletons. In addition, the sample was reused for a study of T cells expressing NK-cell markers. From that paper: HCMV seropositivity marked most of the eight sequenced donors; one was seronegative.

The J gene is TRBJ2-1, the V gene TRBV6-2 or TRBV6-3; no clear D. The sequenced material came from PBMCs. This receptor was obtained from a woman in her late teens or twenties in good health. Here the CDR3 DNA reads TGTGCCAGCAGTTATACGGTCGAGCAGTTCTTC. It encodes CASSYTVEQFF.